This TCR beta chain was obtained from a study of blood T cell repertoires in COVID-19. Looking at the study overall: The study drew acute and convalescent COVID-19 samples from the United States, Italy and Spain. T cells, B-cell-depleted T cells, or PBMCs supplied cDNA or gDNA.

Germline lookup yields CDR1 MNHEY and CDR2 SVGAGI. CDR3 size: 13 residues. Trimming took 2 bases from V and 7 from J, leaving 8 bases between them. How the authors handled the data: Reference gene primer amplification gave estimated nucleated cell counts. Assay used: immunoSEQ multiplex PCR; TCRdb lists only in-frame clones, some missing. For V, J and clone size, that table is used; D and trimming come from the DNA. The sample includes under 250,000 clones, around 86% of them seen just once. Input material: peripheral blood. The receptor comes from a man older than 75 with acute or convalescent COVID-19. The chain combines TRBV6-5 with TRBJ1-4; D perhaps matches TRBD1 (6 bases). In DNA, the CDR3 is TGTGCCAGCAGTTACAGGGGGAGTGAAAAACTGTTTTTT. Amino acid sequence: CASSYRGSEKLFF.